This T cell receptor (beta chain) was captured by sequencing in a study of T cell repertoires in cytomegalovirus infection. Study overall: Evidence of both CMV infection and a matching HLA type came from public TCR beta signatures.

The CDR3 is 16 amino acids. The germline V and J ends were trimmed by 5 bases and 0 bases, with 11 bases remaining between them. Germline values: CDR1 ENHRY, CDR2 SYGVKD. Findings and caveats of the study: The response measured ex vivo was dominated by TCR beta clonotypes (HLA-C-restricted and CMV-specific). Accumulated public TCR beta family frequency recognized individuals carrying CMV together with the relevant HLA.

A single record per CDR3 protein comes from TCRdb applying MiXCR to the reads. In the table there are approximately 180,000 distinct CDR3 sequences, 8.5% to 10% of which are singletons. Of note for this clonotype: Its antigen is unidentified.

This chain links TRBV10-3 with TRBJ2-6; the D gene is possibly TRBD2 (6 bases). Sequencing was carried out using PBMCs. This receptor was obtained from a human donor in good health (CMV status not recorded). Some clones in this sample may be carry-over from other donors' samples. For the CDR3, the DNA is TGTGCCATCAGTCGGGACGGGGGCTCTGGGGCCAACGTCCTGACTTTC. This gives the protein CAISRDGGSGANVLTF.